These T cell receptor beta chains were read from a single sample in a study of human T cells and chemical hapten exposure. From the RACE reads, TCRdb called clonotypes with MiXCR, one entry per CDR3 protein. The sample includes about 260,000 distinct CDR3 sequences, 7.5% to 10% of them seen just once. The sample here was whole blood, taken in connection with sensitization to the hapten diphenylcyclopropenone (DPC). The receptor source for this set is a middle-aged woman with alopecia areata. Some clones in this sample may be carry-over from other donors' samples. The CDR3 runs from the conserved cysteine through the conserved F or W. Fields, in order: CDR3 protein, CDR3 DNA, CDR3 length, J gene, clone size, V gene, D gene. D genes are given only for firm matches. The size entry is marked missing in some rows and otherwise reads once, few, many or a size class.

CDR3: CASSLAGQVNTEAFF; DNA: TGCGCCAGCAGCTTGGCGGGACAGGTGAACACTGAAGCTTTCTTT; length: 15; J: TRBJ1-1; size: few; V: TRBV5-1; D: TRBD1
CDR3: CASSYSVVGGSQETQYF; DNA: TGTGCCAGCAGTTACTCGGTTGTCGGTGGCAGCCAAGAGACCCAGTACTTC; length: 17; J: TRBJ2-5; size: many; V: TRBV6-6; D: -
CDR3: CSASDRTSGTGELFF; DNA: TGCAGTGCTAGTGACCGGACTAGCGGGACCGGGGAGCTGTTTTTT; length: 15; J: TRBJ2-2; size: -; V: TRBV20-1; D: TRBD2
CDR3: CASSAMTGGEQFF; DNA: TGTGCCAGCAGTGCCATGACAGGTGGTGAGCAGTTCTTC; length: 13; J: TRBJ2-1; size: few; V: TRBV6-2/TRBV6-3; D: -
CDR3: CSASSGGNQPQHF; DNA: TGCAGTGCTAGTTCGGGGGGCAATCAGCCCCAGCATTTT; length: 13; J: TRBJ1-5; size: few; V: TRBV20-1; D: -
CDR3: CASSLRASDTQYF; DNA: TGTGCTAGCAGCTTACGAGCATCAGATACGCAGTATTTT; length: 13; J: TRBJ2-3; size: -; V: TRBV7-7; D: -
CDR3: CASSTRQGETQYF; DNA: TGCGCCAGCAGCACAAGACAGGGAGAGACCCAGTACTTC; length: 13; J: TRBJ2-5; size: few; V: TRBV5-1; D: TRBD1
CDR3: CASSDTSGQSEQFF; DNA: TGTGCCAGCAGTGATACTAGCGGGCAGTCTGAGCAGTTCTTC; length: 14; J: TRBJ2-1; size: many; V: TRBV6-4; D: TRBD2
CDR3: CASSLVNNYNEQFF; DNA: TGTGCCAGCAGCTTAGTGAACAACTACAATGAGCAGTTCTTC; length: 14; J: TRBJ2-1; size: few; V: TRBV7-2; D: -
CDR3: CASSLSPYNEQFF; DNA: TGTGCCAGCAGTTTGAGTCCTTACAATGAGCAGTTCTTC; length: 13; J: TRBJ2-1; size: many; V: TRBV12-3/TRBV12-4; D: -
CDR3: CASSSNYRDTQYF; DNA: TGCGCCAGCAGCTCGAATTACAGAGATACGCAGTATTTT; length: 13; J: TRBJ2-3; size: -; V: TRBV5-1; D: -
CDR3: CASSSDSQETQYF; DNA: TGTGCCAGCAGTTCGGACAGCCAAGAGACCCAGTACTTC; length: 13; J: TRBJ2-5; size: many; V: TRBV28; D: -
CDR3: CASSATGGLARQETQYF; DNA: TGTGCCAGCAGCGCGACCGGCGGACTAGCGCGCCAAGAGACCCAGTACTTC; length: 17; J: TRBJ2-5; size: many; V: TRBV7-9; D: TRBD2
CDR3: CASSRGVVGTDTQYF; DNA: TGTGCCAGCAGCCGAGGGGTTGTGGGCACAGATACGCAGTATTTT; length: 15; J: TRBJ2-3; size: few; V: TRBV7-2; D: -
CDR3: CASSQSGSLNEKLFF; DNA: TGTGCCAGCAGCCAATCGGGTAGTTTGAATGAAAAACTGTTTTTT; length: 15; J: TRBJ1-4; size: few; V: TRBV3-1; D: -
CDR3: CASSVGQGPYEQYF; DNA: TGTGCCAGCAGCGTAGGACAGGGGCCTTACGAGCAGTACTTC; length: 14; J: TRBJ2-7; size: many; V: TRBV11-3; D: TRBD1
CDR3: CASSSGQASNQPQHF; DNA: TGTGCCAGCAGTAGCGGACAGGCAAGCAATCAGCCCCAGCATTTT; length: 15; J: TRBJ1-5; size: few; V: TRBV27; D: TRBD1
CDR3: CASSLFTGARDEQYF; DNA: TGTGCCAGCAGTTTATTCACGGGAGCGAGGGACGAGCAGTACTTC; length: 15; J: TRBJ2-7; size: few; V: TRBV28; D: -
CDR3: CASSPQGLQPQHF; DNA: TGTGCCAGCAGTCCACAGGGGCTTCAGCCCCAGCATTTT; length: 13; J: TRBJ1-5; size: few; V: TRBV6-5; D: TRBD1
CDR3: CASSRRTIRSPLHF; DNA: TGTGCCAGCAGTCGCCGGACAATACGTTCACCCCTCCACTTT; length: 14; J: TRBJ1-6; size: many; V: TRBV12-3/TRBV12-4; D: -
CDR3: CASSPYREETEAFF; DNA: TGTGCCAGCAGCCCATACAGGGAAGAGACTGAAGCTTTCTTT; length: 14; J: TRBJ1-1; size: few; V: TRBV7-9; D: -
CDR3: CASSNSGLAGFHEQYF; DNA: TGTGCCAGCAGCAACTCTGGACTAGCGGGTTTCCACGAGCAGTACTTC; length: 16; J: TRBJ2-7; size: few; V: TRBV27; D: TRBD2
CDR3: CSAPRWDHRGNTEAFF; DNA: TGCAGCGCCCCCCGCTGGGACCACCGAGGAAACACTGAAGCTTTCTTT; length: 16; J: TRBJ1-1; size: many; V: TRBV29-1; D: -
CDR3: CASSYSWDYSGNTIYF; DNA: TGTGCCAGCAGTTACTCATGGGACTACTCTGGAAACACCATATATTTT; length: 16; J: TRBJ1-3; size: few; V: TRBV6-5; D: -
CDR3: CASSKRAGVAYEQYF; DNA: TGTGCCAGCAGCAAAAGGGCGGGAGTGGCCTACGAGCAGTACTTC; length: 15; J: TRBJ2-7; size: many; V: TRBV11-1; D: TRBD2
CDR3: CASSLSGVSNQPQHF; DNA: TGTGCCAGCAGCTTATCAGGGGTTAGCAATCAGCCCCAGCATTTT; length: 15; J: TRBJ1-5; size: -; V: TRBV7-2; D: -